This T cell receptor beta chain stems from a study of early T cells in non-severe SARS-CoV-2 infection. Individual cDNA molecules received unique molecular identifiers. TCRdb ran MiXCR on the 5' RACE reads and lists one entry per CDR3 protein. This sample has roughly 53,000 distinct CDR3 sequences, with approximately 12% found just once. Study findings and constraints: Database matching using VDJdb favored anti-spike CD8 responses, with private and CD4 specificities left missing.

The CDR3 length is 16 residues. CDR1 and CDR2 (germline): SGHVS, FNYEAQ. Trimming cost V 4 bases and J 0 bases; bases outside gene matches: 6. The sample holds a few counts of this clonotype. Antigen specificity is unknown. The TCR originated in an adult who was a healthcare worker with PCR-confirmed SARS-CoV-2 infection or an uninfected control (not recorded which). The sample here was whole blood, taken at baseline. This chain links TRBV7-6 with TRBJ2-3, with 8 bases that match TRBD1. The CDR3 loop is CASSSRQGTSTDTQYF. CDR3 DNA sequence: TGTGCCAGCAGCTCACGACAGGGGACTAGCACAGATACGCAGTATTTT.